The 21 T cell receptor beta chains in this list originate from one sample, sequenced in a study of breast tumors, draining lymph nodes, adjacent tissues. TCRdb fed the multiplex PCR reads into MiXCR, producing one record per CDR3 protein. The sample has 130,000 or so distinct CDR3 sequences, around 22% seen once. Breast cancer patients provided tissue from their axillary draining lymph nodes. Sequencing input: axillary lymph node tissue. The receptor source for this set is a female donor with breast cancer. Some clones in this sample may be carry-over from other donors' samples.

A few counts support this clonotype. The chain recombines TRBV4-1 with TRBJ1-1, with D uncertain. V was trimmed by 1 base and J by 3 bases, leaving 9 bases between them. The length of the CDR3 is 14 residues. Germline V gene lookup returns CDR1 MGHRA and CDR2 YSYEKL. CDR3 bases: TGCGCCAGCAGCCAAGGGGCTGACTACACTGAAGCTTTCTTT. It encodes CASSQGADYTEAFF.

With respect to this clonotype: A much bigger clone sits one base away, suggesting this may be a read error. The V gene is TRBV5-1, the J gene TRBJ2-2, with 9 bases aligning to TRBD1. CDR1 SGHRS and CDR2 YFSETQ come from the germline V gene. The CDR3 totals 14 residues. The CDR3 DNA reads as TGCGCCAGCAGCTCCGGACAGGGGATCGGGGAGCTGCTTTTT. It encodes CASSSGQGIGELLF.

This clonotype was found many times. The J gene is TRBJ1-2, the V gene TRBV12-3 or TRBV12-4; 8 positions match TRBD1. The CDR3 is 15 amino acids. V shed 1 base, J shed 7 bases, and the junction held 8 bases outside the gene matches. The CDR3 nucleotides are TGTGCCAGCAGTTTAGTGTCAGGGGGCGTCGGTGGCTACACCTTC. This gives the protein CASSLVSGGVGGYTF.

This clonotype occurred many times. CDR3 DNA sequence: TGTGCCAGCAGCTTAGTACGCAGGGTAGAGACCCAGTACTTC. It is translated as CASSLVRRVETQYF. The rearrangement links TRBV7-2 to TRBJ2-5; maybe TRBD1 (5 bases). With 1 base removed from V and 4 bases from J, the gap between germline ends came to 10 bases. The CDR3 covers 14 residues. Germline V CDR1 and CDR2: SGHTA, FQGNSA.

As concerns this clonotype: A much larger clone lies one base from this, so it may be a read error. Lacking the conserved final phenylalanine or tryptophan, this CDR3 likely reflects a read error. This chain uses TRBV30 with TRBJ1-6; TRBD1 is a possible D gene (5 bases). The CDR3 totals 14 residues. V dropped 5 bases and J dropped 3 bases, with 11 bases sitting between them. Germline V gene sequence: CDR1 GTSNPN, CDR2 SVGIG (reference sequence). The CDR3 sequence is CAWAGPNYNSPLHL. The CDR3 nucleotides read TGTGCCTGGGCGGGACCGAACTATAATTCACCCCTCCACCTT.

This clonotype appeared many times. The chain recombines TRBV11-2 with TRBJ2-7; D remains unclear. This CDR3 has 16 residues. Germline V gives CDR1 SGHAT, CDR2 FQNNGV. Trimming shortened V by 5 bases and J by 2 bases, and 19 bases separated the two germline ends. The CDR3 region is CASSPLLGSNTYEQYF. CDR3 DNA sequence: TGTGCCAGCAGCCCTCTCCTAGGGTCGAATACCTACGAGCAGTACTTC.

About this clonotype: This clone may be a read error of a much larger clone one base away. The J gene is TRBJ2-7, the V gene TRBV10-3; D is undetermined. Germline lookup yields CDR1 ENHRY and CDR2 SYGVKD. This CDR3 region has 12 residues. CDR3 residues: CAISESNPEQCF. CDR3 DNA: TGTGCCATCAGTGAGTCGAACCCCGAGCAGTGCTTC.

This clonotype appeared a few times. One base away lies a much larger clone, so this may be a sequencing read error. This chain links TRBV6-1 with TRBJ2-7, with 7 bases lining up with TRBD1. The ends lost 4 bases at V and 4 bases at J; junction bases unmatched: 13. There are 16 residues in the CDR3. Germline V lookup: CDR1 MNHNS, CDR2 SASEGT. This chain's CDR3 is CASSVNRQGSVYEQYF. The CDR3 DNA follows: TGTGCCAGCAGTGTGAACCGACAGGGTAGCGTTTACGAGCAGTACTTC.

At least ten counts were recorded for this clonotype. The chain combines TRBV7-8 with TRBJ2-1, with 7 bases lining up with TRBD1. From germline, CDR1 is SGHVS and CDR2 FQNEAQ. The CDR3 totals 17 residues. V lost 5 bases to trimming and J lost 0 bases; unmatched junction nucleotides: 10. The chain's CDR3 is CASSAFEGASSYNEQFF. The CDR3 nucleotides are TGTGCCAGCAGCGCTTTTGAGGGGGCTTCCTCCTACAATGAGCAGTTCTTC. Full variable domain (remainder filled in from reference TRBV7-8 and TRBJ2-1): GAGVSQSPRYKVAKRGQDVALRCDPISGHVSLFWYQQALGQGPEFLTYFQNEAQLDKSGLPSDRFFAERPEGSVSTLKIQRTQQEDSAVYLCASSAFEGASSYNEQFFGPGTRLTVL.

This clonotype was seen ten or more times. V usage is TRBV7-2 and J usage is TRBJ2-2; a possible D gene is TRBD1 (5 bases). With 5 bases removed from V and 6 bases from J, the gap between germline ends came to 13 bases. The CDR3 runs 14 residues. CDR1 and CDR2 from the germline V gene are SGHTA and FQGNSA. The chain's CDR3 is CASSQLQESGELFF. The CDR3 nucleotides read TGTGCCAGCAGCCAGCTACAGGAATCCGGGGAGCTGTTTTTT.

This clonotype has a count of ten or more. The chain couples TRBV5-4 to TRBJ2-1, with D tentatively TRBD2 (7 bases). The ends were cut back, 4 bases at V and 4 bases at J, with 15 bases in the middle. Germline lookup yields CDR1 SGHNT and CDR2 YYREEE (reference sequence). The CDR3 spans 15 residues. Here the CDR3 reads CASSMGGAQYNEQFF. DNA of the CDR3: TGTGCCAGCAGCATGGGGGGGGCGCAGTACAATGAGCAGTTCTTC.

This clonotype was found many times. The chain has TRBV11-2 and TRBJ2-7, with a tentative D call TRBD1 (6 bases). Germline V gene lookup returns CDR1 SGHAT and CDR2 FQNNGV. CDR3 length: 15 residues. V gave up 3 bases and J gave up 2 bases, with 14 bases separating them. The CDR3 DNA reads TGTGCCAGCAGCTTGCCCCATCCAGGGGCCTACGAGCAGTACTTC. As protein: CASSLPHPGAYEQYF.

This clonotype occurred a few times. Written as DNA, the CDR3 is TGTGCCAGCAGCCGACCCAAAGAGACCCAGTACTTC. Protein sequence: CASSRPKETQYF. The chain joins TRBV11-3 to TRBJ2-5; D ambiguous. Germline lookup yields CDR1 SGHNT and CDR2 YENEEA. With 5 bases removed from V and 3 bases from J, the gap between germline ends came to 7 bases. The CDR3 runs 12 residues.

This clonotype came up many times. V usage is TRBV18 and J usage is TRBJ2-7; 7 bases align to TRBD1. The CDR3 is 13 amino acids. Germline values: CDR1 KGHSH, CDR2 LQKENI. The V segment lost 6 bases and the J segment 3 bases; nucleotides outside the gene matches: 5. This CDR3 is CASSVQGNYEQYF. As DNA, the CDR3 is TGTGCCAGCTCTGTACAGGGGAACTACGAGCAGTACTTC.

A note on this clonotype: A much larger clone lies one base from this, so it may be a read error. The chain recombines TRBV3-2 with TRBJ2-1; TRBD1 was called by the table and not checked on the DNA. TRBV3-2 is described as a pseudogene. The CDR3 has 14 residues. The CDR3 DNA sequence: TGTGCCAGCACGGGGGAGTACTCCCACAATGAGCAGTTCTTC. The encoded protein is CASTGEYSHNEQFF.

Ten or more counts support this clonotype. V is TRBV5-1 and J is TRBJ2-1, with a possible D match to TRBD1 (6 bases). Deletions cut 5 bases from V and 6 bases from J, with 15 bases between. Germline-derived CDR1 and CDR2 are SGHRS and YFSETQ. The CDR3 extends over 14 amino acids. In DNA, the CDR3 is TGCGCCAGCAGTTCACAGGGAGTAAGCAATGAGCAGTTCTTC. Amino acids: CASSSQGVSNEQFF.

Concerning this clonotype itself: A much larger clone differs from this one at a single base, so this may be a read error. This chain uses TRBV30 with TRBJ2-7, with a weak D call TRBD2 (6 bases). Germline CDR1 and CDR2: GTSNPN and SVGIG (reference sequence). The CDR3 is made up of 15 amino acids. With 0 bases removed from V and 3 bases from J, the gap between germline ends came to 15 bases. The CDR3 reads CAWSVQLTGVYEQYF. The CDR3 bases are TGTGCCTGGAGTGTCCAACTAACGGGAGTCTACGAGCAGTACTTC.

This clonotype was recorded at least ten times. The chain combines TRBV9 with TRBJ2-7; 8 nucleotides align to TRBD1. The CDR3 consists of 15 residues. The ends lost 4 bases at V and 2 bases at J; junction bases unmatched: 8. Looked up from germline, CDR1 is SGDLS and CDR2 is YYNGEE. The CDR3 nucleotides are TGTGCCAGCAGCTCTGGACAGGGTAGGACCTACGAGCAGTACTTC. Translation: CASSSGQGRTYEQYF.

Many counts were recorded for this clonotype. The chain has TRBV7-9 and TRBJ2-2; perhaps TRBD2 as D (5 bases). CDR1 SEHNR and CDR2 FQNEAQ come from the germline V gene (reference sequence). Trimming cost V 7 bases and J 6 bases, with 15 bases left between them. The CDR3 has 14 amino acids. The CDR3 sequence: CASNKASLPGELFF. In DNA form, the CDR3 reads TGTGCCAGCAATAAAGCTAGCCTGCCCGGGGAGCTGTTTTTT.

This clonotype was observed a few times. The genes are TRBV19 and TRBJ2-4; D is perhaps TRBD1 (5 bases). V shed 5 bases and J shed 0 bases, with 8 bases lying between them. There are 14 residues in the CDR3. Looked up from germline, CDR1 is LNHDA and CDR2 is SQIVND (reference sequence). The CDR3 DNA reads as TGTGCCAGTAGTGGGGCAGTAGCCAAAAACATTCAGTACTTC. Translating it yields CASSGAVAKNIQYF. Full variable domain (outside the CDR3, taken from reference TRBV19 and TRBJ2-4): DGGITQSPKYLFRKEGQNVTLSCEQNLNHDAMYWYRQDPGQGLRLIYYSQIVNDFQKGDIAEGYSVSREKKESFPLTVTSAQKNPTAFYLCASSGAVAKNIQYFGAGTRLSVL.

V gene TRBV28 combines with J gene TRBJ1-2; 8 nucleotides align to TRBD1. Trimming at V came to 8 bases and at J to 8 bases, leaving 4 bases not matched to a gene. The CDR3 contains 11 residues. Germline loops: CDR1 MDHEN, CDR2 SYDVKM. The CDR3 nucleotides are TGTGCCAGCCGCAGGGGGCTAGGCTACACCTTC. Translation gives CASRRGLGYTF.